Reported below is one TCR beta chain. This sample is drawn from a study of blood T cell repertoires in COVID-19. Study-level background: Samples taken during acute and convalescent COVID-19 were collected in the United States, Italy and Spain.

Original methodology: Reference gene primer amplification gave estimated nucleated cell counts. Clones were read by immunoSEQ multiplex PCR, and TCRdb kept only the in-frame ones, dropping some. From that table come the V and J calls and clone size; the DNA was used to work out D and trimming. Here the sample spans about 30,000 clones, 94% being singletons. CDR3 length: 16 residues. The V gene lost 0 bases and the J gene lost 7 bases, with 18 bases spanning the gap. Germline-derived CDR1 and CDR2 are SEHNR and FQNEAQ (reference sequence). The clonotype comes from a human donor with active COVID-19. The donor label of this sample is uncertain. The chain links TRBV7-9 to TRBJ2-5; a weak D match, TRBD1 (5 bases). Source material: peripheral blood. The CDR3 loop reads CASSLALWQKQATQYF. In nucleotides, the CDR3 is TGTGCCAGCAGCTTAGCGCTATGGCAGAAACAGGCGACCCAGTACTTC. The entire variable domain, with the rest obtained from reference TRBV7-9 and TRBJ2-5, is as follows: DTGVSQNPRHKITKRGQNVTFRCDPISEHNRLYWYRQTLGQGPEFLTYFQNEAQLEKSRLLSDRFSAERPKGSFSTLEIQRTEQGDSAMYLCASSLALWQKQATQYFGPGTRLLVL.